Each of the 27 T cell receptor beta chains below was sequenced from the same sample in a study of radiotherapy plus CTLA-4 blockade in lung cancer. Generated by immunoSEQ multiplex PCR, the TCRdb table keeps only in-frame clones and is missing some. Here the sample spans roughly 88,000 clones, approximately 83% being singletons. This material consisted of peripheral blood, taken from a patient treated with radiotherapy plus ipilimumab. These receptors were obtained from a human donor with non-small cell lung cancer who had stable disease on radiotherapy plus ipilimumab.

The rearrangement links TRBV11-2 to TRBJ1-2; D call uncertain. The V end lost 1 base, the J end lost 2 bases, and 5 bases lay between the germline ends. The germline V gene encodes CDR1 SGHAT and CDR2 FQNNGV. This CDR3 contains 13 residues. This CDR3 reads CASSLGENYGYTF. The CDR3 coding sequence is TGTGCCAGCAGCTTAGGGGAAAACTATGGCTACACCTTC.

V is TRBV4-2 and J is TRBJ2-5; possibly TRBD2 for D (6 bases). V was pared by 1 base and J by 2 bases, with 14 bases between. CDR1 LGHNA and CDR2 YNFKEQ come from the germline V gene. The CDR3 contains 16 residues. CDR3 sequence (DNA): TGTGCCAGCAGCCAAGGTCCCGCTGGGGGGCAAGAGACCCAGTACTTC. It codes for CASSQGPAGGQETQYF.

For the CDR3, the DNA is TGTGCCAGCAGCGTAGCGACGGGACGGAGGGGAGATACGCAGTATTTT. It yields the protein CASSVATGRRGDTQYF. The chain employs TRBV9 and TRBJ2-3; a possible D gene is TRBD2 (6 bases). The ends were cut back, 0 bases at V and 5 bases at J, with 16 bases in the middle. Germline-derived CDR1 and CDR2 are SGDLS and YYNGEE. The CDR3 contains 16 residues.

This chain joins TRBV7-3 and TRBJ2-7, with TRBD2 identical over 11 bases. The V segment lost 6 bases and the J segment 1 base; nucleotides outside the gene matches: 5. CDR1 and CDR2 (germline): SGHTA, FQGTGA. The CDR3 contains 15 residues. CDR3 amino acids: CASSSGTSGSYEQYF. The CDR3 DNA is TGTGCCAGCAGTTCCGGGACTAGCGGTTCCTACGAGCAGTACTTC.

The chain is built from TRBV14 and TRBJ2-4, with a weak D call TRBD1 (6 bases). Germline assignment: CDR1 SGHDN and CDR2 FVKESK. This CDR3 spans 17 amino acids. Trimming shortened V by 1 base and J by 0 bases, and 13 bases separated the two germline ends. The chain's CDR3 is CASSQGGQILAKNIQYF. CDR3 sequence (DNA): TGTGCCAGCAGCCAAGGGGGGCAGATTCTAGCCAAAAACATTCAGTACTTC.

The table lists this clone with a count of one. The chain couples TRBV29-1 to TRBJ2-7; 9 bases fit TRBD2. Germline trimming cut 8 bases from V and 6 bases from J; bases unmatched to any gene: 8. The CDR3 consists of 12 residues. Germline-derived CDR1 and CDR2 are SQVTM and ANQGSEA. CDR3 sequence reads: CSISVRGGEQYF. The CDR3 coding sequence is TGCAGCATCTCCGTGCGGGGGGGCGAGCAGTACTTC.

As DNA, the CDR3 is TGCGCCAGCAGCTTGGGGGACAGGGGGAACCAAGAGACCCAGTACTTC. Its protein is CASSLGDRGNQETQYF. The V and J genes are TRBV5-1 and TRBJ2-5, with TRBD1 identical over 11 bases. Looked up from germline, CDR1 is SGHRS and CDR2 is YFSETQ. The CDR3 spans 16 residues. The trim removed 0 bases at V and 0 bases at J, leaving 1 base unmatched.

The genes are TRBV4-2 and TRBJ2-5, with 16 nucleotides matching TRBD2. The closer fit of TRBJ2-7 to the DNA end suggests the J call may be wrong. Germline V lookup: CDR1 LGHNA, CDR2 YNFKEQ. The CDR3 sequence is 16 residues long. The CDR3: CASSPGTSGGAYEQYF. CDR3 nucleotide sequence: TGTGCCAGCAGCCCTGGGACTAGCGGGGGGGCCTACGAGCAGTACTTC.

This rearrangement joins TRBV5-1 to TRBJ1-3; tentatively, D is TRBD1 (5 bases). The CDR3 contains 17 residues. Germline V gene sequence: CDR1 SGHRS, CDR2 YFSETQ. V lost 1 base and J 0 bases, leaving 14 bases between the germline ends. CDR3 bases: TGCGCCAGCAGCTTGTGGGGCGGACCCGACTCTGGAAACACCATATATTTT. It translates to CASSLWGGPDSGNTIYF.

The chain joins TRBV9 to TRBJ2-5; 10 nucleotides match TRBD2. The CDR3 runs 15 residues. Per the germline V gene, CDR1 is SGDLS and CDR2 is YYNGEE. V lost 4 bases, J lost 2 bases, and 5 bases stayed unmatched. CDR3 amino acids: CASSPETSGQETQYF. The CDR3 DNA reads as TGTGCCAGCAGCCCAGAGACTAGCGGGCAAGAGACCCAGTACTTC.

The J gene is TRBJ2-1, the V gene TRBV28; no firm D call. V was clipped by 2 bases and J by 4 bases, with 12 bases between them. This CDR3 comprises 15 residues. The germline V gene has CDR1 MDHEN and CDR2 SYDVKM. CDR3 protein: CASSLSQAAYNEQFF. CDR3 coding DNA: TGTGCCAGCAGTTTAAGTCAGGCGGCTTACAATGAGCAGTTCTTC.

The J gene is TRBJ1-2, the V gene TRBV11-1, with 8 positions matching TRBD1. Trimming removed 4 bases from V and 1 base from J; junction bases left unmatched: 2. Germline V gene data show CDR1 as SGHAT and CDR2 as FQDESV (reference sequence). There are 14 residues in the CDR3. The CDR3: CASSSDRGNYGYTF. DNA of the CDR3: TGTGCCAGCAGCTCCGACAGGGGTAACTATGGCTACACCTTC. Variable domain in full (rest from reference TRBV11-1 and TRBJ1-2): EAEVAQSPRYKITEKSQAVAFWCDPISGHATLYWYRQILGQGPELLVQFQDESVVDDSQLPKDRFSAERLKGVDSTLKIQPAELGDSAMYLCASSSDRGNYGYTFGSGTRLTVV.

V gene TRBV5-1 combines with J gene TRBJ1-5; D call uncertain. V lost 0 bases, J lost 0 bases, and 7 bases lay in between. CDR1 SGHRS and CDR2 YFSETQ come from the germline V gene. The CDR3 is 15 residues long. CDR3 loop: CASSLEGYSNQPQHF. CDR3 bases: TGCGCCAGCAGCTTGGAGGGTTATAGCAATCAGCCCCAGCATTTT.

The chain uses TRBV5-1 and TRBJ2-5, with 9 nucleotides matching TRBD1. Unmatched junction bases numbered 7, after V lost 3 bases and J lost 4 bases. CDR1 and CDR2 (germline): SGHRS, YFSETQ. CDR3 size: 15 residues. The CDR3 loop is CASSSGQGGPETQYF. The CDR3 nucleotides read TGCGCCAGCAGCTCGGGACAGGGAGGCCCAGAGACCCAGTACTTC.

This sequence joins TRBV29-1 and TRBJ2-7; D not resolved. The germline CDR1 and CDR2 sequences are SQVTM and ANQGSEA. This CDR3 has 12 amino acids. For the CDR3, the DNA is TGCAGTGTTACCTCGATTTCCTACGAGCAGTACTTC. Protein product: CSVTSISYEQYF.

The J gene is TRBJ1-1, the V gene TRBV18; the match to TRBD1 covers 8 bases. Trimming took 6 bases from V and 1 from J; bases not matched to a gene: 1. Germline CDR1 and CDR2: KGHSH and LQKENI. The CDR3 has 13 amino acids. CDR3: CASSGQGNTEAFF. The CDR3 DNA sequence: TGTGCCAGCTCCGGACAGGGGAACACTGAAGCTTTCTTT.

V gene TRBV9 combines with J gene TRBJ2-3, with 8 bases aligning to TRBD1. Germline CDR1 and CDR2: SGDLS and YYNGEE. The CDR3 has 15 residues. V lost 3 bases, J lost 1 base, and 4 bases stayed unmatched. The CDR3 sequence: CASSGQGIGTDTQYF. CDR3 sequence (DNA): TGTGCCAGCAGCGGACAGGGGATCGGCACAGATACGCAGTATTTT.

In this sample, this clone turned up a few times. The chain is built from TRBV6-5 and TRBJ2-1; the match to TRBD2 covers 12 bases. The V segment lost 5 bases and the J segment 10 bases; nucleotides outside the gene matches: 9. The V gene's germline CDR1 is MNHEY and CDR2 SVGAGI. The CDR3 totals 15 residues. CDR3 region: CASSPLAGGGREQFF. The CDR3, as DNA: TGTGCCAGCAGTCCTCTAGCGGGAGGGGGCAGGGAGCAGTTCTTC.

V and J are TRBV6-5 and TRBJ1-2; 8 nucleotides agree with TRBD1. Losses at the gene ends were 8 bases for V and 4 bases for J; bases not matched to a gene: 3. Per germline, CDR1 MNHEY and CDR2 SVGAGI. The CDR3 contains 12 residues. CDR3 sequence: CASSGGGYGYTF. The DNA for the CDR3 is TGTGCCAGCTCAGGGGGCGGCTATGGCTACACCTTC.

DNA of the CDR3: TGCGCCAGCAGACCGGCCTCGGGGGGCAATGAGCAGTTCTTC. As protein: CASRPASGGNEQFF. V is TRBV5-1 and J is TRBJ2-1, with 7 bases that match TRBD2. Germline loops: CDR1 SGHRS, CDR2 YFSETQ. Trimming removed 5 bases from V and 6 bases from J; junction bases left unmatched: 8. The CDR3 extends over 14 amino acids. Looking up the rest from reference TRBV5-1 and TRBJ2-1 gives the full variable domain: KAGVTQTPRYLIKTRGQQVTLSCSPISGHRSVSWYQQTPGQGLQFLFEYFSETQRNKGNFPGRFSGRQFSNSRSEMNVSTLELGDSALYLCASRPASGGNEQFFGPGTRLTVL.

V is TRBV29-1 and J is TRBJ1-4, with unresolved D. The germline gives CDR1 SQVTM, CDR2 ANQGSEA. This CDR3 is built from 13 residues. V lost 4 bases to trimming and J lost 7 bases, with 13 bases between them. CDR3 sequence (DNA): TGCAGCGTTGTGGCCCTGGCGGGTGAAAAACTGTTTTTT. Protein: CSVVALAGEKLFF.

The chain uses TRBV5-1 and TRBJ2-3; 8 positions agree with TRBD2. The length of the CDR3 is 15 residues. The trim removed 4 bases at V and 0 bases at J, leaving 4 bases unmatched. The germline V gene has CDR1 SGHRS and CDR2 YFSETQ. Written as DNA, the CDR3 is TGCGCCAGCAGCCCGGGAGGGGGAAGCACAGATACGCAGTATTTT. Protein sequence: CASSPGGGSTDTQYF. Together with reference TRBV5-1 and TRBJ2-3, the CDR3 gives the full variable domain: KAGVTQTPRYLIKTRGQQVTLSCSPISGHRSVSWYQQTPGQGLQFLFEYFSETQRNKGNFPGRFSGRQFSNSRSEMNVSTLELGDSALYLCASSPGGGSTDTQYFGPGTRLTVL.

The chain recombines TRBV7-3 with TRBJ2-2; D unclear. Deletions cut 4 bases from V and 5 bases from J, with 8 bases between. Germline CDR1 reads SGHTA; CDR2 reads FQGTGA. The CDR3 length is 13 residues. The chain's CDR3 is CASSSRLTGELFF. CDR3 bases: TGTGCCAGCAGCTCCCGGTTAACCGGGGAGCTGTTTTTT.

The rearrangement uses TRBV29-1 and TRBJ1-1; TRBD1 matches 9 bases. The CDR3 is made up of 15 amino acids. V shed 4 bases and J 4 bases; nucleotides not matched to a gene: 10. Germline CDR1 and CDR2: SQVTM and ANQGSEA. Written as DNA, the CDR3 is TGCAGCGTTGGCCCAGCCGGACAGGGGCCCACTGAAGCTTTCTTT. This translates into CSVGPAGQGPTEAFF.

This sequence joins TRBV9 and TRBJ2-3, with D possibly called TRBD1 or TRBD2 (5 bases each). This CDR3 has 13 amino acids. Trimming left V 6 bases short and J 0 bases short, with 8 bases between. The germline CDR1 and CDR2 sequences are SGDLS and YYNGEE. Here the CDR3 DNA reads TGTGCCAGCACCAGGGACAGCACAGATACGCAGTATTTT. It is translated as CASTRDSTDTQYF.

The rearrangement joins TRBV9 to TRBJ1-4; 7 bases are shared with TRBD1. The V and J ends lost 3 bases and 5 bases, in that order; junction bases with no gene match: 7. In germline, CDR1 is SGDLS, CDR2 YYNGEE. The CDR3 is 15 residues long. CDR3: CASSAPGQRNEKLFF. The CDR3 DNA sequence: TGTGCCAGCAGCGCTCCGGGACAGAGAAATGAAAAACTGTTTTTT.

V gene TRBV5-5 combines with J gene TRBJ2-7; 8 nucleotides match TRBD2. CDR1 SGHKS and CDR2 YYEKEE come from the germline V gene (reference sequence). CDR3 length: 14 amino acids. Unmatched junction bases numbered 3, after V lost 2 bases and J lost 2 bases. The CDR3 DNA is TGTGCCAGCAGCTTTAGCGGGGCAGCCTACGAGCAGTACTTC. As protein: CASSFSGAAYEQYF.